The 24 T cell receptor beta chains below all came from one sample that was sequenced in a study of blood T cell repertoires in COVID-19. TCRdb's copy holds only in-frame clones and misses some; the assay was immunoSEQ multiplex PCR. In the table there are about 140,000 clones, 85% to 90% of which are singletons. Sequences were obtained from peripheral blood. These receptors came from a woman of 80 years or more with acute or convalescent COVID-19.

The chain combines TRBV5-1 with TRBJ2-1; 8 bases are shared with TRBD2. V shed 2 bases, J shed 7 bases, and the junction held 8 bases outside the gene matches. Germline V gene sequence: CDR1 SGHRS, CDR2 YFSETQ. CDR3 length: 15 residues. CDR3 protein: CASSFTASGWNEQFF. The DNA of the CDR3 is TGCGCCAGCAGCTTTACAGCTAGCGGGTGGAATGAGCAGTTCTTC.

This chain links TRBV19 with TRBJ1-3; D perhaps matches TRBD1 (5 bases). Trimming took off 5 bases at V and 0 bases at J, with 14 bases between the two ends. The CDR3 loop spans 16 amino acids. The germline CDR1 and CDR2 sequences are LNHDA and SQIVND (reference sequence). This CDR3 is CASSLPPGYSGNTIYF. The CDR3 coding sequence is TGTGCCAGTAGTTTACCCCCAGGGTACTCTGGAAACACCATATATTTT. The variable domain in full, completed from reference TRBV19 and TRBJ1-3, reads DGGITQSPKYLFRKEGQNVTLSCEQNLNHDAMYWYRQDPGQGLRLIYYSQIVNDFQKGDIAEGYSVSREKKESFPLTVTSAQKNPTAFYLCASSLPPGYSGNTIYFGEGSWLTVV.

The chain recombines TRBV19 with TRBJ1-5; D not certain. CDR1 is LNHDA and CDR2 is SQIVND in the germline V gene (reference sequence). The CDR3 runs 14 residues. Trimming shortened V by 3 bases and J by 0 bases, and 6 bases separated the two germline ends. DNA for the CDR3: TGTGCCAGTAGTATCGTACATAGCAATCAGCCCCAGCATTTT. Translating it yields CASSIVHSNQPQHF.

The rearrangement links TRBV11-2 to TRBJ2-2; TRBD1 matches 8 bases. The V gene end was trimmed by 3 bases and the J gene end by 6 bases; junction bases not matched to a gene: 3. Germline CDR1 and CDR2: SGHAT and FQNNGV. The CDR3 extends over 14 amino acids. The CDR3 region is CASSLDRDAGELFF. The CDR3 DNA reads TGTGCCAGCAGCTTGGACAGGGACGCCGGGGAGCTGTTTTTT.

V gene TRBV19 combines with J gene TRBJ2-3; D gene unclear. This CDR3 is 14 amino acids long. Trimming removed 2 bases at V and 2 bases at J, with 8 bases between. Germline V lookup: CDR1 LNHDA, CDR2 SQIVND (reference sequence). The CDR3 DNA is TGTGCCAGTAGTATACCACACCCCACAGATACGCAGTATTTT. Its protein is CASSIPHPTDTQYF.

This chain links TRBV5-1 with TRBJ2-1; 7 bases are a match to TRBD1. Germline V lookup: CDR1 SGHRS, CDR2 YFSETQ. V was pared by 3 bases and J by 4 bases, with 7 bases of the junction left unmatched. This CDR3 spans 15 amino acids. CDR3 DNA sequence: TGCGCCAGCAGCTCGAGGGGACAGACATACAATGAGCAGTTCTTC. Translated: CASSSRGQTYNEQFF.

V usage is TRBV6-5 and J usage is TRBJ1-2; the match to TRBD1 covers 7 bases. Germline loops: CDR1 MNHEY, CDR2 SVGAGI. This CDR3 is built from 14 residues. The ends lost 6 bases at V and 4 bases at J; junction bases unmatched: 8. CDR3 sequence reads: CASRRTGVFYGYTF. The CDR3 nucleotides are TGTGCCAGCAGGCGGACAGGAGTCTTCTATGGCTACACCTTC.

This chain uses TRBV5-1 with TRBJ2-3, with 8 nucleotides matching TRBD1. CDR3 length equals 13 residues. The germline V gene encodes CDR1 SGHRS and CDR2 YFSETQ. The V and J ends lost 5 bases and 6 bases, in that order; junction bases with no gene match: 5. This CDR3 is CASRRTGSDTQYF. Here the CDR3 DNA reads TGCGCCAGCAGACGGACAGGGTCGGATACGCAGTATTTT.

This rearrangement joins TRBV2 to TRBJ1-1; no reliable D call. Germline values: CDR1 SNHLY, CDR2 FYNNEI. The CDR3 has 14 residues. V lost 5 bases and J lost 0, with 10 bases in between. The CDR3 loop reads CASSFDSMNTEAFF. DNA for the CDR3: TGTGCCAGCAGTTTCGATTCTATGAACACTGAAGCTTTCTTT.

The rearrangement links TRBV5-4 to TRBJ2-7, with 8 bases aligning to TRBD1. After removal of 4 bases from V and 1 base from J, the junction contained 7 bases not matched to a gene. This CDR3 spans 15 amino acids. Germline V gives CDR1 SGHNT, CDR2 YYREEE (reference sequence). CDR3 amino acids: CASSPPGDRSYEQYF. The CDR3 bases are TGTGCCAGCAGCCCTCCGGGGGACAGGTCCTACGAGCAGTACTTC.

The chain recombines TRBV7-2 with TRBJ2-5, with TRBD1 identical over 8 bases. Germline values: CDR1 SGHTA, CDR2 FQGNSA. The ends lost 1 base at V and 7 bases at J; junction bases unmatched: 8. This CDR3 spans 15 amino acids. CDR3 in amino acids: CASSLVGQGRGTQYF. For the CDR3, the DNA is TGTGCCAGCAGCTTAGTTGGACAGGGTCGGGGGACCCAGTACTTC.

The V call is TRBV5-1, the J call TRBJ2-7; 10 positions match TRBD2. Germline loops: CDR1 SGHRS, CDR2 YFSETQ. This CDR3 is 16 amino acids long. Trimming removed 0 bases from V and 4 bases from J; junction bases left unmatched: 7. This CDR3 reads CASSLGASGGPYEQYF. For the CDR3, the DNA is TGCGCCAGCAGCTTGGGGGCTAGCGGGGGACCTTACGAGCAGTACTTC. Variable domain in full (rest from reference TRBV5-1 and TRBJ2-7): KAGVTQTPRYLIKTRGQQVTLSCSPISGHRSVSWYQQTPGQGLQFLFEYFSETQRNKGNFPGRFSGRQFSNSRSEMNVSTLELGDSALYLCASSLGASGGPYEQYFGPGTRLTVT.

This chain connects TRBV30 to TRBJ2-5; TRBD2 aligns across 10 bases. V was pared by 0 bases and J by 9 bases, with 7 bases of the junction left unmatched. The CDR3 extends over 14 amino acids. Germline assignment: CDR1 GTSNPN and CDR2 SVGIG (reference sequence). Here the CDR3 reads CAWSVLAGSSAQYF. The DNA for the CDR3 is TGTGCCTGGAGTGTACTAGCGGGATCCTCGGCCCAGTACTTC.

This chain uses TRBV7-2 with TRBJ1-1, with D unresolved. V dropped 0 bases and J dropped 0 bases, with 5 bases sitting between them. CDR1 SGHTA and CDR2 FQGNSA come from the germline V gene. This CDR3 comprises 14 residues. The CDR3 sequence is CASSLAAMNTEAFF. CDR3 coding DNA: TGTGCCAGCAGCTTAGCAGCAATGAACACTGAAGCTTTCTTT. The entire variable domain, with the rest obtained from reference TRBV7-2 and TRBJ1-1, is as follows: GAGVSQSPSNKVTEKGKDVELRCDPISGHTALYWYRQSLGQGLEFLIYFQGNSAPDKSGLPSDRFSAERTGGSVSTLTIQRTQQEDSAVYLCASSLAAMNTEAFFGQGTRLTVV.

V usage is TRBV15 and J usage is TRBJ1-6, with a possible D match to TRBD1 (5 bases). The germline V gene encodes CDR1 LNHNV and CDR2 YYDKDF (reference sequence). V shed 5 bases and J shed 6 bases, with 17 bases lying between them. The CDR3 extends over 16 amino acids. The CDR3 DNA reads as TGTGCCACCAGCTCACACCCGGGGGTAGGTAATTCACCCCTCCACTTT. Amino acids: CATSSHPGVGNSPLHF.

The CDR3: CASSEFREAGNTIYF. Written as DNA, the CDR3 is TGTGCCAGCAGTGAATTTCGGGAGGCTGGAAACACCATATATTTT. The genes are TRBV2 and TRBJ1-3; D ambiguous. Per the germline V gene, CDR1 is SNHLY and CDR2 is FYNNEI. This CDR3 contains 15 residues. V was pared by 2 bases and J by 2 bases, with 10 bases between.

V is TRBV7-2 and J is TRBJ2-5, with 8 bases matching TRBD2. Trimming removed 9 bases from V and 5 bases from J; junction bases left unmatched: 8. Germline V gene lookup returns CDR1 SGHTA and CDR2 FQGNSA. The CDR3 has 13 residues. CDR3 sequence (DNA): TGTGCCAGTCAGGCGGGGGGCACGGAGACCCAGTACTTC. It is translated as CASQAGGTETQYF. The whole variable domain, remainder taken from reference TRBV7-2 and TRBJ2-5, is GAGVSQSPSNKVTEKGKDVELRCDPISGHTALYWYRQSLGQGLEFLIYFQGNSAPDKSGLPSDRFSAERTGGSVSTLTIQRTQQEDSAVYLCASQAGGTETQYFGPGTRLLVL.

The CDR3 region is CASRQGNSYGYTF. CDR3 bases: TGTGCCAGTAGGCAGGGAAACTCCTATGGCTACACCTTC. The rearrangement joins TRBV19 to TRBJ1-2; tentatively, D is TRBD1 (5 bases). CDR1 and CDR2 from the germline V gene are LNHDA and SQIVND (reference sequence). The V and J ends lost 6 bases and 4 bases respectively, with 12 bases between them. The CDR3 is made up of 13 amino acids. Based on the CDR3 plus reference TRBV19 and TRBJ1-2, the full variable domain is DGGITQSPKYLFRKEGQNVTLSCEQNLNHDAMYWYRQDPGQGLRLIYYSQIVNDFQKGDIAEGYSVSREKKESFPLTVTSAQKNPTAFYLCASRQGNSYGYTFGSGTRLTVV.

The genes are TRBV6-5 and TRBJ1-2, with TRBD1 matching 9 bases. V lost 0 bases, J lost 7 bases, and 0 bases stayed unmatched. CDR3 length: 13 residues. CDR1 MNHEY and CDR2 SVGAGI come from the germline V gene. The CDR3 loop reads CASSYSGQGGYTF. CDR3 bases: TGTGCCAGCAGTTACTCGGGACAGGGTGGCTACACCTTC.

The V call is TRBV6-5, the J call TRBJ1-2, with 7 bases aligning to TRBD1. This CDR3 has 13 residues. CDR1 MNHEY and CDR2 SVGAGI come from the germline V gene. The V gene end was trimmed by 6 bases and the J gene end by 2 bases; junction bases not matched to a gene: 3. This CDR3 is CASSKTGNYGYTF. The CDR3 DNA reads TGTGCCAGCAGCAAGACAGGGAACTATGGCTACACCTTC.

This chain joins TRBV5-1 and TRBJ1-2; TRBD1 aligns across 10 bases. The CDR3 has 14 residues. Germline V gene lookup returns CDR1 SGHRS and CDR2 YFSETQ. Unmatched junction bases numbered 5, after V lost 6 bases and J lost 3 bases. CDR3 bases: TGCGCCAGCACCCAGACAGGGGGCGACTATGGCTACACCTTC. It specifies CASTQTGGDYGYTF. Drawing the rest from reference TRBV5-1 and TRBJ1-2, the complete variable domain is KAGVTQTPRYLIKTRGQQVTLSCSPISGHRSVSWYQQTPGQGLQFLFEYFSETQRNKGNFPGRFSGRQFSNSRSEMNVSTLELGDSALYLCASTQTGGDYGYTFGSGTRLTVV.

This clone showed up just once. The chain has TRBV29-1 and TRBJ2-7; TRBD1 agrees at 9 bases. Per the germline V gene, CDR1 is SQVTM and CDR2 is ANQGSEA. V was pared by 4 bases and J by 0 bases, with 1 base of the junction left unmatched. CDR3 length: 13 amino acids. The CDR3 DNA is TGCAGCGTTGGGGGACAGGGCTCCTACGAGCAGTACTTC. It specifies CSVGGQGSYEQYF.

This clone was detected only once. V usage is TRBV3-1 (or the pseudogene TRBV3-2) and J usage is TRBJ2-1; TRBD2 agrees at 11 bases. CDR1 is LGHDT and CDR2 is YNNKEL in the germline V gene (reference sequence). With 3 bases clipped from V and 3 bases from J, the junction kept 4 bases outside the gene matches. This CDR3 contains 16 residues. CDR3: CASSQVAGGNYNEQFF. The CDR3 DNA reads as TGTGCCAGCAGCCAGGTAGCGGGGGGGAACTACAATGAGCAGTTCTTC.

V usage is TRBV6-6 and J usage is TRBJ1-2; D possibly corresponds to TRBD1 (6 bases). The CDR3 spans 15 residues. Looked up from germline, CDR1 is MNHNY and CDR2 is SVGAGI (reference sequence). Trimming removed 7 bases at V and 0 bases at J, with 15 bases between. The CDR3 nucleotides read TGTGCCAGCATCGGTCAGGGGATAGCTAACTATGGCTACACCTTC. Encoded protein: CASIGQGIANYGYTF.